This record concerns one T cell receptor (beta chain) sequence. Antigen: not known. Trimming shortened V by 0 bases and J by 0 bases, and 9 bases separated the two germline ends. The V gene's germline CDR1 is SGHTA and CDR2 FQGNSA. This CDR3 spans 16 amino acids. The sample providers were healthy Caucasian people from Russia, aged roughly 6 to 90. Primed by a sample-barcoded 5' primer and a J-beta primer mix, a second PCR proceeded for about 7 to 11 cycles. Every cDNA was tagged by a template-switch adaptor with 12 random nucleotides. The study obtained at least 3 million CDR3-containing paired-end reads from every sample. Each CDR3 protein gets one entry after TCRdb re-called the 5' RACE reads with MiXCR. The sample gives approximately 730,000 distinct CDR3 sequences, 43% of which show up once; around a fifth is in the top ten. This sample is part of a study of blood T cells in healthy people across ages.

The study's findings and limits: Naive T cell percentage showed a strong correlation with TCR beta diversity.

The chain combines TRBV7-2 with TRBJ2-1, with D unresolved. What was sequenced was blood. The source of this sequence is a woman aged 55 to 70 in good health. In DNA form, the CDR3 reads TGTGCCAGCAGCTTAGCCGGCAGCCGCTCCTACAATGAGCAGTTCTTC. Translation gives CASSLAGSRSYNEQFF.